The 21 T cell receptor beta chains below come from one sample, sequenced in a study of cytomegalovirus exposure and HLA in healthy donors. Primers included in the PCR were 60 Vbeta and 13 Jbeta primers. TCRdb keeps only in-frame clones here, not all; method: immunoSEQ multiplex PCR. The data hold some 150,000 clones, with more than 60% observed a single time. Sequencing input: PBMCs. Every receptor here comes from a male donor in good health and CMV-seronegative.

V gene TRBV6-4 combines with J gene TRBJ1-6, with no clear D. The CDR3 is 13 amino acids. V was cut by 6 bases and J by 6 bases, with 9 bases left in between. Germline CDR1 and CDR2: MRHNA and SNTAGT. The chain's CDR3 is CASSPGLNSPLHF. The CDR3, as DNA: TGTGCCAGCAGCCCGGGTCTTAATTCACCCCTCCACTTT.

The rearrangement joins TRBV11-3 to TRBJ2-1, with 7 bases fitting TRBD1. This CDR3 spans 17 amino acids. Per the germline V gene, CDR1 is SGHNT and CDR2 is YENEEA. V dropped 5 bases and J dropped 4; count of bases not matched to a gene: 14. CDR3 DNA sequence: TGTGCCAGCAGCCAGACCATTCGAGGGGGCAGGTACAATGAGCAGTTCTTC. Translation: CASSQTIRGGRYNEQFF. The entire variable domain, with the rest obtained from reference TRBV11-3 and TRBJ2-1, is as follows: EAGVVQSPRYKIIEKKQPVAFWCNPISGHNTLYWYLQNLGQGPELLIRYENEEAVDDSQLPKDRFSAERLKGVDSTLKIQPAELGDSAVYLCASSQTIRGGRYNEQFFGPGTRLTVL.

The J gene is TRBJ2-1, the V gene TRBV4-1, with 7 bases lining up with TRBD1. CDR1 and CDR2 from the germline V gene are MGHRA and YSYEKL. The CDR3 length is 13 residues. V lost 3 bases to trimming and J lost 6 bases; unmatched junction nucleotides: 2. CDR3 nucleotides: TGCGCCAGCAGCCAGAACAGGGGCAATGAGCAGTTCTTC. The encoded protein is CASSQNRGNEQFF.

In this sample, this clone turned up a few times. The chain joins TRBV7-3 to TRBJ1-2; 9 bases map to TRBD1. Germline assignment: CDR1 SGHTA and CDR2 FQGTGA. The CDR3 extends over 15 amino acids. The trim removed 4 bases at V and 3 bases at J, leaving 6 bases unmatched. The CDR3 DNA sequence: TGTGCCAGCAGCTCACAGGGGGCGCGGGACTATGGCTACACCTTC. As protein: CASSSQGARDYGYTF.

The CDR3: CASSLDYQGGEQFF. In DNA form, the CDR3 reads TGCGCCAGCAGCTTGGACTACCAGGGGGGTGAGCAGTTCTTC. V gene TRBV5-1 combines with J gene TRBJ2-1; D is possibly TRBD1 (7 bases). Trimming removed 0 bases at V and 9 bases at J, with 13 bases between. This CDR3 spans 14 amino acids. Germline V gene sequence: CDR1 SGHRS, CDR2 YFSETQ. The whole variable domain, remainder taken from reference TRBV5-1 and TRBJ2-1, is KAGVTQTPRYLIKTRGQQVTLSCSPISGHRSVSWYQQTPGQGLQFLFEYFSETQRNKGNFPGRFSGRQFSNSRSEMNVSTLELGDSALYLCASSLDYQGGEQFFGPGTRLTVL.

The V and J genes are TRBV2 and TRBJ2-1; 13 nucleotides match TRBD2. There are 16 residues in the CDR3. The germline gives CDR1 SNHLY, CDR2 FYNNEI. J gave up 2 bases and V 5 bases, and 3 bases lay outside the gene matches. DNA of the CDR3: TGTGCCAGCAGTCCACTAGCGGGGGGGCCCTACAATGAGCAGTTCTTC. Its translation: CASSPLAGGPYNEQFF. The whole variable domain, remainder taken from reference TRBV2 and TRBJ2-1, is EPEVTQTPSHQVTQMGQEVILRCVPISNHLYFYWYRQILGQKVEFLVSFYNNEISEKSEIFDDQFSVERPDGSNFTLKIRSTKLEDSAMYFCASSPLAGGPYNEQFFGPGTRLTVL.

V gene TRBV4-1 combines with J gene TRBJ1-6; D uncertain. This CDR3 comprises 12 residues. The germline V gene encodes CDR1 MGHRA and CDR2 YSYEKL. V lost 3 bases, J lost 10 bases, and 7 bases lay in between. The CDR3, as DNA: TGCGCCAGCAGCCAGAGGGAATCACCCCTCCACTTT. It translates to CASSQRESPLHF.

The V call is TRBV9, the J call TRBJ2-3, with no clear D. Trimming stripped 1 base from V and 5 bases from J, with 8 bases between. CDR3 length: 13 amino acids. CDR1 is SGDLS and CDR2 is YYNGEE in the germline V gene. The CDR3 here is CASSVTLGDTQYF. CDR3 DNA: TGTGCCAGCAGCGTAACCCTCGGAGATACGCAGTATTTT. Using reference TRBV9 and TRBJ2-3 for the parts outside the CDR3, the full variable domain is DSGVTQTPKHLITATGQRVTLRCSPRSGDLSVYWYQQSLDQGLQFLIQYYNGEERAKGNILERFSAQQFPDLHSELNLSSLELGDSALYFCASSVTLGDTQYFGPGTRLTVL.

This clone was recorded a few times. V is TRBV5-4 and J is TRBJ2-3; TRBD2 aligns across 10 bases. The V segment lost 4 bases and the J segment 1 base; nucleotides outside the gene matches: 6. This CDR3 has 16 residues. Germline V gene data show CDR1 as SGHNT and CDR2 as YYREEE (reference sequence). CDR3 DNA sequence: TGTGCCAGCAGCCCCACCGGACTAGCGGGCACAGATACGCAGTATTTT. The encoded protein is CASSPTGLAGTDTQYF. Full variable domain (rest looked up from reference TRBV5-4 and TRBJ2-3): ETGVTQSPTHLIKTRGQQVTLRCSSQSGHNTVSWYQQALGQGPQFIFQYYREEENGRGNFPPRFSGLQFPNYSSELNVNALELDDSALYLCASSPTGLAGTDTQYFGPGTRLTVL.

The J gene is TRBJ2-5, the V gene TRBV29-1; TRBD2 might be the D (6 bases). The J call may be mistaken, given a closer DNA end match to TRBJ2-7. The germline gives CDR1 SQVTM, CDR2 ANQGSEA. CDR3 length: 13 amino acids. The CDR3 region is CSVVGGSSYEQYF. The CDR3 DNA reads as TGCAGCGTTGTTGGGGGGAGCTCCTACGAGCAGTACTTC.

This clone has only a few counts. Here the CDR3 reads CASSQEVGQGIQPQHF. The CDR3 coding sequence is TGCGCCAGCAGCCAAGAGGTAGGACAGGGTATTCAGCCCCAGCATTTT. This chain uses TRBV4-1 with TRBJ1-5; 8 bases are shared with TRBD1. CDR1 and CDR2 (germline): MGHRA, YSYEKL. The CDR3 covers 16 residues. Trimming took 0 bases from V and 6 from J; bases not matched to a gene: 7.

This clone was detected once. The V and J genes are TRBV5-8 and TRBJ1-4; 10 positions match TRBD1. The CDR3 loop spans 16 amino acids. Germline V gives CDR1 SGHTS, CDR2 YDEGEE. Trimming took 5 bases from V and 6 from J; bases not matched to a gene: 10. The CDR3 sequence is CASRQGDRGGDEKLFF. The CDR3 nucleotides read TGTGCCAGCAGACAGGGGGACAGGGGAGGAGATGAAAAACTGTTTTTT.

The gene calls are TRBV15 and TRBJ2-2; TRBD2 aligns across 14 bases. The CDR3 extends over 18 amino acids. Trimming at V came to 1 base and at J to 8 bases, leaving 9 bases not matched to a gene. The germline V gene encodes CDR1 LNHNV and CDR2 YYDKDF (reference sequence). CDR3 protein: CATSRASPRTSGRGELFF. The DNA of the CDR3 is TGTGCCACCAGCAGAGCTTCCCCGCGGACTAGCGGGAGGGGGGAGCTGTTTTTT.

Turning to this clone: Compared with germline, one end of the junction differs, possibly owing to a read error. The genes are TRBV6-5 and TRBJ2-1; TRBD2 is a possible D gene (6 bases). This CDR3 is 13 amino acids long. Germline V CDR1 and CDR2: MNHEY, SVGAGI. The chain's CDR3 is CASSFPTGTCGVF. The CDR3 bases are TGTGCCAGCAGTTTCCCTACCGGGACCTGCGGGGTCTTC.

This sequence joins TRBV29-1 and TRBJ1-1, with 8 bases matching TRBD1. V was pared by 6 bases and J by 6 bases, with 18 bases of the junction left unmatched. CDR1 is SQVTM, CDR2 ANQGSEA, per germline. The length of the CDR3 is 16 residues. The CDR3 region is CSVGAFIGQGFSEAFF. The DNA of the CDR3 is TGCAGCGTGGGGGCCTTTATTGGACAGGGATTTTCTGAAGCTTTCTTT.

The J gene is TRBJ1-1, the V gene TRBV7-8, with 7 nucleotides matching TRBD1. There are 16 residues in the CDR3. The junction had 13 bases not matched to a gene; V was cut back by 5 bases and J by 4 bases. Germline V gene lookup returns CDR1 SGHVS and CDR2 FQNEAQ. This CDR3 is CASSPTDRGGFTEAFF. The CDR3 DNA sequence: TGTGCCAGCAGCCCAACCGACCGAGGGGGCTTCACTGAAGCTTTCTTT.

The rearrangement links TRBV4-1 to TRBJ1-1, with 8 bases fitting TRBD1. CDR1 MGHRA and CDR2 YSYEKL come from the germline V gene. This CDR3 is built from 14 residues. The V and J ends lost 4 bases and 3 bases, in that order; junction bases with no gene match: 4. The CDR3 loop is CASSRLQGDTEAFF. The CDR3 DNA sequence: TGCGCCAGCAGCCGGCTACAGGGGGACACTGAAGCTTTCTTT.

The CDR3 nucleotides are TGCGCCAGCAGCCAAGTTGGGCGGGGGGTCCAGGAAGAGACCCAGTACTTC. Protein: CASSQVGRGVQEETQYF. The rearrangement links TRBV4-1 to TRBJ2-5, with 8 bases aligning to TRBD2. Per the germline V gene, CDR1 is MGHRA and CDR2 is YSYEKL. Trimming took 1 base from V and 3 from J; bases not matched to a gene: 10. CDR3 length: 17 amino acids.

J is TRBJ2-7 and V is TRBV5-1; 9 bases are a match to TRBD2. V gave up 1 base and J gave up 7 bases; unmatched junction bases: 15. The CDR3 runs 17 residues. CDR1 is SGHRS and CDR2 is YFSETQ in the germline V gene. CDR3 loop: CASSLRLAGNIRGEQYF. The CDR3 DNA sequence: TGCGCCAGCAGCTTGCGTCTAGCGGGGAACATAAGGGGGGAGCAGTACTTC.

The V gene is TRBV6-5, the J gene TRBJ1-1; D ambiguous. CDR3 size: 16 residues. The V end was cut by 2 bases, the J end by 2 bases, with 15 bases between. Per germline, CDR1 MNHEY and CDR2 SVGAGI. The DNA of the CDR3 is TGTGCCAGCAGTTACGAGGGTCGGGGTGGAAACACTGAAGCTTTCTTT. It translates to CASSYEGRGGNTEAFF.

This clone was observed a handful of times. Mismatch with germline at one junction end may stem from a read error. In nucleotides, the CDR3 is TGTGCCAGCAGCTTCCCGGACACAAATACGCAGTATTTT. Encoded protein: CASSFPDTNTQYF. V usage is TRBV5-4 and J usage is TRBJ2-3; D perhaps matches TRBD1 (5 bases). Germline CDR1 and CDR2: SGHNT and YYREEE (reference sequence). This CDR3 comprises 13 residues.